Each of the 26 T cell receptor beta chains below was sequenced from the same sample in a study of PD-L1 blockade in urothelial cancer. Sequencing was performed with immunoSEQ multiplex PCR; in TCRdb, only in-frame clones are kept and a portion is missing. Among tens of thousands of clones listed, around 81% were seen once. Time point indicated: pretreatment peripheral blood. Here the sequenced sample was PBMCs, taken around atezolizumab (anti-PD-L1) treatment. The receptor set was obtained from a man in his sixties or seventies with urothelial cancer.

This clone has just a few counts. V and J are TRBV30 and TRBJ2-3; TRBD2 might be the D (6 bases). CDR1 and CDR2 (germline): GTSNPN, SVGIG (reference sequence). The CDR3 is made up of 15 amino acids. The V gene lost 1 base and the J gene lost 3 bases, with 14 bases spanning the gap. The CDR3 sequence: CAWSADYQRTDTQYF. The CDR3 DNA follows: TGTGCCTGGAGTGCGGACTACCAGAGAACAGATACGCAGTATTTT.

The chain joins TRBV5-1 to TRBJ2-1, with 11 bases aligning to TRBD1. The germline gives CDR1 SGHRS, CDR2 YFSETQ. Germline trimming cut 4 bases from V and 4 bases from J; bases unmatched to any gene: 4. The CDR3 is 15 residues long. CDR3 protein: CASSRGTGGYNEQFF. The CDR3 DNA follows: TGCGCCAGCAGCAGAGGGACAGGGGGGTACAATGAGCAGTTCTTC.

This sequence joins TRBV6-6 and TRBJ2-2; D is perhaps TRBD1 (6 bases). The V end was cut by 0 bases, the J end by 7 bases, with 15 bases between. Germline V gene lookup returns CDR1 MNHNY and CDR2 SVGAGI (reference sequence). This CDR3 contains 16 residues. The CDR3 DNA sequence: TGTGCCAGCAGTTACTCCAGAACAGGCAGGGGCGGGGAGCTGTTTTTT. Amino acid sequence: CASSYSRTGRGGELFF.

This chain joins TRBV10-3 and TRBJ1-1; D may be TRBD1 (5 bases). Trimming pared 6 bases from V and 3 bases from J, leaving 11 bases between. Germline CDR1 ENHRY, CDR2 SYGVKD. The CDR3 contains 13 residues. CDR3: CAIRDPRDTEAFF. CDR3 DNA sequence: TGTGCCATCAGGGACCCCAGGGACACTGAAGCTTTCTTT.

J is TRBJ2-7 and V is TRBV2; 8 nucleotides align to TRBD2. Trimming took 6 bases from V and 6 from J; bases not matched to a gene: 7. There are 13 residues in the CDR3. Germline values: CDR1 SNHLY, CDR2 FYNNEI. This chain's CDR3 is CASSSWGTSEQYF. The CDR3 coding sequence is TGTGCCAGCAGCTCCTGGGGGACTAGCGAGCAGTACTTC.

The V and J genes are TRBV6-5 and TRBJ1-2, with D tentatively TRBD1 (5 bases). V was shortened by 5 bases and J by 2 bases, with 12 bases between the two germline ends. The germline V gene has CDR1 MNHEY and CDR2 SVGAGI. The length of the CDR3 is 14 residues. The CDR3 DNA sequence: TGTGCCAGCAGTCGCGGGGCGGGAAACTATGGCTACACCTTC. Amino acids: CASSRGAGNYGYTF.

This clone was counted a few times. The chain recombines TRBV29-1 with TRBJ2-1, with D maybe TRBD2 (6 bases). CDR3 length: 13 residues. Per the germline V gene, CDR1 is SQVTM and CDR2 is ANQGSEA. Trimming removed 8 bases from V and 0 bases from J, with 11 bases in between. The CDR3 is CSTGGTSYNEQFF. The CDR3 DNA reads TGCAGCACAGGCGGGACCTCCTACAATGAGCAGTTCTTC.

J is TRBJ2-5 and V is TRBV5-1; D might be TRBD2 (5 bases). Matching the DNA end better, TRBJ2-7 makes the J call doubtful. CDR1 is SGHRS and CDR2 is YFSETQ in the germline V gene. CDR3 size: 20 residues. CDR3 bases: TGCGCCAGCAGCTTGGTAGGTGGACTTCGGACCTCCCACATATCCTACGAGCAGTACTTC. This codes for CASSLVGGLRTSHISYEQYF.

The chain couples TRBV9 to TRBJ2-3, with TRBD2 identical over 7 bases. V lost 2 bases to trimming and J lost 6 bases; unmatched junction nucleotides: 6. The CDR3 loop spans 14 amino acids. From germline, CDR1 is SGDLS and CDR2 YYNGEE. Written as DNA, the CDR3 is TGTGCCAGCAGCGTGGGGGGGTACGGGGATACGCAGTATTTT. This encodes CASSVGGYGDTQYF. The variable domain in full, with the rest retrieved from reference TRBV9 and TRBJ2-3, is DSGVTQTPKHLITATGQRVTLRCSPRSGDLSVYWYQQSLDQGLQFLIQYYNGEERAKGNILERFSAQQFPDLHSELNLSSLELGDSALYFCASSVGGYGDTQYFGPGTRLTVL.

The chain combines TRBV13 with TRBJ2-4; TRBD2 might be the D (6 bases). Germline assignment: CDR1 PRHDT and CDR2 FYEKMQ (reference sequence). The CDR3 totals 14 residues. With 4 bases removed from V and 6 bases from J, the gap between germline ends came to 13 bases. The CDR3 region is CASSSRLEVNIQYF. Written as DNA, the CDR3 is TGTGCCAGCAGCTCCCGACTAGAGGTAAACATTCAGTACTTC.

The J gene is TRBJ2-7, the V gene TRBV5-4, with 10 bases aligning to TRBD1. Trimming at V came to 4 bases and at J to 4 bases, leaving 5 bases not matched to a gene. Germline V gene sequence: CDR1 SGHNT, CDR2 YYREEE (reference sequence). CDR3 length equals 14 residues. The CDR3 is CASSRGQGEYEQYF. CDR3 DNA sequence: TGTGCCAGCAGCCGCGGACAGGGGGAATACGAGCAGTACTTC. The whole variable domain, filled in from reference TRBV5-4 and TRBJ2-7, reads ETGVTQSPTHLIKTRGQQVTLRCSSQSGHNTVSWYQQALGQGPQFIFQYYREEENGRGNFPPRFSGLQFPNYSSELNVNALELDDSALYLCASSRGQGEYEQYFGPGTRLTVT.

This rearrangement joins TRBV19 to TRBJ2-7; D is possibly TRBD2 (5 bases). Germline CDR1 reads LNHDA; CDR2 reads SQIVND (reference sequence). Trimming left V 1 base short and J 6 bases short, with 10 bases between. This CDR3 has 13 residues. CDR3 sequence reads: CASSIVATREQYF. DNA for the CDR3: TGTGCCAGTAGTATAGTAGCGACTCGCGAGCAGTACTTC.

This sequence joins TRBV13 and TRBJ2-5; maybe TRBD2 (6 bases). The CDR3 runs to 13 residues. Trimming took off 5 bases at V and 4 bases at J, with 11 bases between the two ends. Looked up from germline, CDR1 is PRHDT and CDR2 is FYEKMQ (reference sequence). The CDR3, as DNA: TGTGCCAGCAGCCAGACTAGGGGAGAGACCCAGTACTTC. It is translated as CASSQTRGETQYF.

The rearrangement links TRBV5-1 to TRBJ1-5; 9 positions match TRBD1. The germline V gene encodes CDR1 SGHRS and CDR2 YFSETQ. The ends lost 4 bases at V and 7 bases at J; junction bases unmatched: 9. The length of the CDR3 is 15 residues. CDR3: CASSEAGTGSQPQHF. The CDR3 DNA reads as TGCGCCAGCAGCGAGGCCGGGACAGGGAGCCAGCCCCAGCATTTT.

The rearrangement uses TRBV2 and TRBJ1-1; 10 nucleotides align to TRBD1. The CDR3 totals 15 residues. Germline trimming cut 6 bases from V and 4 bases from J; bases unmatched to any gene: 8. CDR1 and CDR2 (germline): SNHLY, FYNNEI. The CDR3 protein is CASRSDRGLTTEAFF. The CDR3 DNA sequence: TGTGCCAGCAGGAGCGACAGGGGGCTTACCACTGAAGCTTTCTTT.

This chain links TRBV15 with TRBJ1-2, with D possibly being TRBD1 (5 bases). This CDR3 has 11 residues. CDR1 and CDR2 (germline): LNHNV, YYDKDF (reference sequence). The ends were cut back, 5 bases at V and 8 bases at J, with 9 bases in the middle. In DNA form, the CDR3 reads TGTGCCACCAGCCGGGGGGACGGCTACACCTTC. This codes for CATSRGDGYTF. The variable domain in full, with the rest retrieved from reference TRBV15 and TRBJ1-2, is DAMVIQNPRYQVTQFGKPVTLSCSQTLNHNVMYWYQQKSSQAPKLLFHYYDKDFNNEADTPDNFQSRRPNTSFCFLDIRSPGLGDTAMYLCATSRGDGYTFGSGTRLTVV.

V usage is TRBV7-8 and J usage is TRBJ2-2; 7 nucleotides line up with TRBD2. Trimming cost V 5 bases and J 4 bases; bases outside gene matches: 10. Germline V lookup: CDR1 SGHVS, CDR2 FQNEAQ. CDR3 length equals 16 residues. CDR3: CASSRERDGGTGELFF. In DNA form, the CDR3 reads TGTGCCAGCAGCCGAGAGCGGGATGGGGGCACCGGGGAGCTGTTTTTT.

Only one count was recorded for this clone. The V call is TRBV5-1, the J call TRBJ2-5; TRBD2 matches 9 bases. Trimming at V came to 0 bases and at J to 1 base, leaving 7 bases not matched to a gene. Germline V gene data show CDR1 as SGHRS and CDR2 as YFSETQ. The CDR3 is 17 residues long. The CDR3 spells CASSLGTSVSSQETQYF. The CDR3 bases are TGCGCCAGCAGCTTGGGGACTAGCGTTTCGTCCCAAGAGACCCAGTACTTC.

This clone was observed a single time. The V call is TRBV5-5, the J call TRBJ1-5, with 12 bases fitting TRBD1. The junction had 5 bases not matched to a gene; V was cut back by 4 bases and J by 6 bases. This CDR3 spans 15 amino acids. Germline-derived CDR1 and CDR2 are SGHKS and YYEKEE (reference sequence). CDR3 sequence: CASSPGTGGVQPQHF. The CDR3 region has the DNA TGTGCCAGCAGCCCAGGGACAGGGGGCGTTCAGCCCCAGCATTTT.

The rearrangement joins TRBV5-8 to TRBJ2-1, with 13 bases identical to TRBD2. The CDR3 totals 16 residues. Per the germline V gene, CDR1 is SGHTS and CDR2 is YDEGEE. J lost 5 bases, V lost 1 base, and 3 bases had no gene match. The CDR3 loop reads CASSLFGTSGDNEQFF. The CDR3 coding sequence is TGTGCCAGCAGCTTGTTTGGGACTAGCGGGGACAATGAGCAGTTCTTC.

V usage is TRBV2 and J usage is TRBJ1-2, with D perhaps matching TRBD1 (6 bases). The CDR3 totals 16 residues. Trimming cost V 1 base and J 2 bases, with 14 bases left between them. In germline, CDR1 is SNHLY, CDR2 FYNNEI. The DNA of the CDR3 is TGTGCCAGCAGTGAAGAGCTACGACAGGTGAACTATGGCTACACCTTC. Translation gives CASSEELRQVNYGYTF. The full variable domain, completed using reference TRBV2 and TRBJ1-2, is EPEVTQTPSHQVTQMGQEVILRCVPISNHLYFYWYRQILGQKVEFLVSFYNNEISEKSEIFDDQFSVERPDGSNFTLKIRSTKLEDSAMYFCASSEELRQVNYGYTFGSGTRLTVV.

The gene calls are TRBV29-1 and TRBJ2-3; 7 nucleotides agree with TRBD2. With V trimmed by 6 bases and J by 0 bases, 9 bases remained unmatched. CDR1 and CDR2 (germline): SQVTM, ANQGSEA. The CDR3 consists of 15 residues. The CDR3 reads CSVPGWGGSTDTQYF. CDR3 bases: TGCAGCGTCCCCGGTTGGGGGGGTAGCACAGATACGCAGTATTTT.

The CDR3 coding sequence is TGTGCCACCAGCAGAGATTACGCGGAGGGAAACATTCAGTACTTC. The encoded protein is CATSRDYAEGNIQYF. The chain couples TRBV15 to TRBJ2-4; tentatively, D is TRBD2 (6 bases). Between the trimmed V and J ends, which lost 0 bases and 6 bases, there was a span of 12 bases. The CDR3 runs to 15 residues. The germline CDR1 and CDR2 sequences are LNHNV and YYDKDF (reference sequence).

The chain combines TRBV11-3 with TRBJ2-1; 9 positions agree with TRBD2. The CDR3 has 17 residues. In germline, CDR1 is SGHNT, CDR2 YENEEA. J lost 10 bases, V lost 0 bases, and 13 bases had no gene match. CDR3 amino acids: CASSLDLAGVAGVEQFF. The CDR3 DNA follows: TGTGCCAGCAGCTTAGATCTGGCTGGCGTAGCGGGAGTGGAGCAGTTCTTC. The full variable domain, in which reference TRBV11-3 and TRBJ2-1 provide the parts outside the CDR3, is EAGVVQSPRYKIIEKKQPVAFWCNPISGHNTLYWYLQNLGQGPELLIRYENEEAVDDSQLPKDRFSAERLKGVDSTLKIQPAELGDSAVYLCASSLDLAGVAGVEQFFGPGTRLTVL.

The rearrangement uses TRBV5-4 and TRBJ1-2; 10 nucleotides agree with TRBD1. This CDR3 has 16 residues. The germline gives CDR1 SGHNT, CDR2 YYREEE (reference sequence). Trimming cost V 4 bases and J 8 bases; bases outside gene matches: 14. CDR3 bases: TGTGCCAGCAGCATAGCCGGGACAGGGGAATCTCAGGGCTACACCTTC. Translation gives CASSIAGTGESQGYTF.

This clone was counted a single time. CDR3 amino acids: CASSPTAIAGGVSYEQYF. DNA of the CDR3: TGCGCCAGCAGCCCAACCGCCATAGCGGGAGGTGTCTCCTACGAGCAGTACTTC. V usage is TRBV5-1 and J usage is TRBJ2-7, with TRBD2 matching 10 bases. The CDR3 is made up of 18 amino acids. Germline V CDR1 and CDR2: SGHRS, YFSETQ. V trimming: 4 bases; J trimming: 0 bases; junction bases outside the gene matches: 13. The full variable domain, rest sourced from reference TRBV5-1 and TRBJ2-7, is KAGVTQTPRYLIKTRGQQVTLSCSPISGHRSVSWYQQTPGQGLQFLFEYFSETQRNKGNFPGRFSGRQFSNSRSEMNVSTLELGDSALYLCASSPTAIAGGVSYEQYFGPGTRLTVT.